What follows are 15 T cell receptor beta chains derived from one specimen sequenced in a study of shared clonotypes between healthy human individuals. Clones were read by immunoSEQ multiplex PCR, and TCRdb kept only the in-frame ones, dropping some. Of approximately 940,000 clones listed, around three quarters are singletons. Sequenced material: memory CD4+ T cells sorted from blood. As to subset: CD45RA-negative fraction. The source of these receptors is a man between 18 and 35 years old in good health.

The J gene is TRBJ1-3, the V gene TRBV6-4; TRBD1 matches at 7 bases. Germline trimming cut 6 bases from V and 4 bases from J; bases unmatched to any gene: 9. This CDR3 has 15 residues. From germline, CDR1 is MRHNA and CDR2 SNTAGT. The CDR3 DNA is TGTGCCAGCAGCGCATCAGGGGGAAGAGGAAACACCATATATTTT. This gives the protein CASSASGGRGNTIYF.

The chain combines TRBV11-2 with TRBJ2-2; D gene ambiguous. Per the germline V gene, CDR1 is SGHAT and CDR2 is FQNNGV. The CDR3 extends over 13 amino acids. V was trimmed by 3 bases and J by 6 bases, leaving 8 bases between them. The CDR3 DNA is TGTGCCAGCAGCTTCCGGCAGGCCGGGGAGCTGTTTTTT. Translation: CASSFRQAGELFF.

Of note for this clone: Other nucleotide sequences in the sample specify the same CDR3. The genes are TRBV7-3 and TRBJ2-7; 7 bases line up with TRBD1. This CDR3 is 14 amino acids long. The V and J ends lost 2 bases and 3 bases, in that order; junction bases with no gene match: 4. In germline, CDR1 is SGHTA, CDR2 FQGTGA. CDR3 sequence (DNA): TGTGCCAGCAGCTTACAAGGGGGCAGCTACGAGCAGTACTTC. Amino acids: CASSLQGGSYEQYF.

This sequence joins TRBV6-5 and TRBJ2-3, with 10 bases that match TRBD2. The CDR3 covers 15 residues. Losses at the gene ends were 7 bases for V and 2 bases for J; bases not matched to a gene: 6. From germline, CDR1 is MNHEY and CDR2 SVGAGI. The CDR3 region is CASTASGSYTDTQYF. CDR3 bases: TGTGCCAGCACGGCTAGCGGGAGTTACACAGATACGCAGTATTTT.

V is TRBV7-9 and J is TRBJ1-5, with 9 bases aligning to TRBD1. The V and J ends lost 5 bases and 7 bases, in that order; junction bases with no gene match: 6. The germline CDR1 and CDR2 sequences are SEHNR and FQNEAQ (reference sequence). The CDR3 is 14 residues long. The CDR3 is CASSATGGKQPQHF. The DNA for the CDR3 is TGTGCCAGCAGCGCGACAGGGGGGAAGCAGCCCCAGCATTTT.

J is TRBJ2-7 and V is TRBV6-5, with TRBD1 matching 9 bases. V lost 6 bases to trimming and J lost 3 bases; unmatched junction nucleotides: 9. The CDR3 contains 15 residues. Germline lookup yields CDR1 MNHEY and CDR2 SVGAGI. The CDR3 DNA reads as TGTGCCAGCAGAAAAACAGGGGGCCTGAACTACGAGCAGTACTTC. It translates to CASRKTGGLNYEQYF.

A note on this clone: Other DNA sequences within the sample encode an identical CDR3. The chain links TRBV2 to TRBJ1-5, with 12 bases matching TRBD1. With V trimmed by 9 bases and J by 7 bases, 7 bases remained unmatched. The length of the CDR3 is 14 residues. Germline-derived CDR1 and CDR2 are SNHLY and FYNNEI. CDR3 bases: TGTGCCAGTTCCGGGACAGGGGGCCGACAGCCCCAGCATTTT. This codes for CASSGTGGRQPQHF.

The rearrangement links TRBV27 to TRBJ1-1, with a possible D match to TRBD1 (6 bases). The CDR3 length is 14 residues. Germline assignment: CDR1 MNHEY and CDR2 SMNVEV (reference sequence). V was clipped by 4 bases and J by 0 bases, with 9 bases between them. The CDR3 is CASSSQGMNTEAFF. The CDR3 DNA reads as TGTGCCAGCAGTTCACAGGGCATGAACACTGAAGCTTTCTTT.

The CDR3 spells CASSKDRGTLHF. The CDR3 DNA reads as TGTGCCAGCAGTAAGGACCGGGGCACACTCCACTTT. This chain uses TRBV27 with TRBJ1-6; TRBD1 is a possible D gene (5 bases). This CDR3 has 12 residues. The V gene's germline CDR1 is MNHEY and CDR2 SMNVEV (reference sequence). With 5 bases removed from V and 16 bases from J, the gap between germline ends came to 15 bases.

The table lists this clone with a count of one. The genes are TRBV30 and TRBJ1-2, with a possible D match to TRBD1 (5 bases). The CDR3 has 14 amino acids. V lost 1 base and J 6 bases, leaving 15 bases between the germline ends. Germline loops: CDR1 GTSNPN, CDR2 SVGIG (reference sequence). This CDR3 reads CAWSDPGHSDGYTF. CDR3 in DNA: TGTGCCTGGAGTGATCCAGGGCATTCTGATGGCTACACCTTC.

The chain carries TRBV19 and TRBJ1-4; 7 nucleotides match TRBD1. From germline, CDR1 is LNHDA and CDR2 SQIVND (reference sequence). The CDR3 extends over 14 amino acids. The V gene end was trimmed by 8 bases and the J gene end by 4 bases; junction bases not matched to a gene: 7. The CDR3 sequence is CASRQQGSNEKLFF. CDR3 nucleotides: TGTGCCAGTCGACAACAGGGGAGTAATGAAAAACTGTTTTTT.

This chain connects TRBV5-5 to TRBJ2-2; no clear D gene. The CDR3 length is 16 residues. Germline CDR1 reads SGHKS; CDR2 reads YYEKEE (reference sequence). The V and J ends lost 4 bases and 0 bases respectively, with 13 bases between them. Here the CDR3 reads CASSPLGRSNTGELFF. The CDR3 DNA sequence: TGTGCCAGCAGCCCATTAGGACGGTCGAACACCGGGGAGCTGTTTTTT.

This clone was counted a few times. In nucleotides, the CDR3 is TGTGCCATCAGTGAGGGGTCTAAGAACTATGGCTACACCTTC. It yields the protein CAISEGSKNYGYTF. V and J are TRBV10-3 and TRBJ1-2; D ambiguous. Trimming removed 2 bases from V and 2 bases from J, with 9 bases in between. CDR1 and CDR2 from the germline V gene are ENHRY and SYGVKD. The length of the CDR3 is 14 residues.

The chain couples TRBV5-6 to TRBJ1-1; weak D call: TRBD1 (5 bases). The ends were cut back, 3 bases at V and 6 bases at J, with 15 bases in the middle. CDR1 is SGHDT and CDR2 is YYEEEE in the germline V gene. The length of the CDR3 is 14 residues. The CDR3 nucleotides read TGTGCCAGCAGCTACCCAGGGAGAAGTTCTGAAGCTTTCTTT. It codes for CASSYPGRSSEAFF.

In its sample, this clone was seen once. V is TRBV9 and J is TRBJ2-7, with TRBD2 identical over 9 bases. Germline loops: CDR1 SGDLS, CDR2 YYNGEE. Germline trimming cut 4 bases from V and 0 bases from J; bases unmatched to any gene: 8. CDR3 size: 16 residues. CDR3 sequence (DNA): TGTGCCAGCAGCCTTCGACCTAGCGGGGCCTCCTACGAGCAGTACTTC. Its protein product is CASSLRPSGASYEQYF.